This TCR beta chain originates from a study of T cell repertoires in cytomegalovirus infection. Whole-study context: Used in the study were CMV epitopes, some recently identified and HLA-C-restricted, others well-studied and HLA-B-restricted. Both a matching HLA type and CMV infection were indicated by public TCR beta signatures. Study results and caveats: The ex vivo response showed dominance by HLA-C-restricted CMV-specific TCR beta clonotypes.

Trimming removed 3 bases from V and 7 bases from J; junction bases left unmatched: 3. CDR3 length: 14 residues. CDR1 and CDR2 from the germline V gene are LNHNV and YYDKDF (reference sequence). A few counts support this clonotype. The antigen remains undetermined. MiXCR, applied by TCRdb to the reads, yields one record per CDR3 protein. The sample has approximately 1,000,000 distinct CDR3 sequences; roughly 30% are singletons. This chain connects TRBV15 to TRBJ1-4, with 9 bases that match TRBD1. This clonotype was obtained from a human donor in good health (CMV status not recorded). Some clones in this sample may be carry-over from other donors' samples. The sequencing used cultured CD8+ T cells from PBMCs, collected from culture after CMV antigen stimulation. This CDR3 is CATSRDRGSEKLFF. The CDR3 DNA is TGTGCCACCAGCAGGGACAGGGGAAGTGAAAAACTGTTTTTT. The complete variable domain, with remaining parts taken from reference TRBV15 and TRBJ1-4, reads DAMVIQNPRYQVTQFGKPVTLSCSQTLNHNVMYWYQQKSSQAPKLLFHYYDKDFNNEADTPDNFQSRRPNTSFCFLDIRSPGLGDTAMYLCATSRDRGSEKLFFGSGTQLSVL.